What follows is one T cell receptor beta chain and its context. Antigen: not known. This was the immunoSEQ v3.0 assay at survey level. Clones were sequenced by immunoSEQ multiplex PCR, and TCRdb holds only the in-frame ones, with some missing. The data contain 13,000 or so clones, 80% of them singletons. Before DNA extraction, 1-10 million cryopreserved PBMC were held in the samples. The sample is drawn from a study of long-term antiretroviral therapy in people with HIV. General study results and limits: Upon ART, diversity increased but remained lower than transplant donor controls. Controls had broader CDR3 length ranges than HIV repertoires did. Gathering of blood took place between about 2004 and 2017, possibly under older ART regimens.

Trimming took 5 bases from V and 3 from J, leaving 4 bases between them. Looked up from germline, CDR1 is SGHAT and CDR2 is FQNNGV. This CDR3 is built from 12 residues. The sequence derives from a man between 40 and 49 years old with HIV. The sequencing used unsorted PBMCs, collected 3.2 years before starting antiretroviral therapy. V gene TRBV11-2 combines with J gene TRBJ2-2; D gene unclear. CDR3 loop: CASSPHTGELFF. CDR3 nucleotide sequence: TGTGCCAGCAGCCCGCACACCGGGGAGCTGTTTTTT.